A single T cell receptor beta chain is shown here with its context. Its cognate antigen is unknown. This entry comes from a study of Ad26.COV2.S vaccination and SARS-CoV-2 variants. Trimming left V 2 bases short and J 5 bases short, with 16 bases between. The CDR3 consists of 16 residues. CDR1 and CDR2 (germline): SGHTA, FQGNSA. Using immunoSEQ multiplex PCR, the repertoire was profiled, and TCRdb retains in-frame clones only, with some absent. The repertoire holds some 190,000 clones, with around 88% as singletons. Study results and caveats: Individuals receiving vaccine had higher spike-specific TCR breadth than placebo recipients did. Vaccine recipients and placebo recipients showed similar non-spike TCR breadth. The TCR breadth and depth analyses may have produced an underestimate of total T cell responses.

The sequencing used peripheral blood, collected after recovery from COVID-19. This chain joins TRBV7-2 and TRBJ2-1, with TRBD2 as a possible D gene (6 bases). The TCR was taken from a human donor who had recovered from COVID-19. The chain's CDR3 is CASSLLALKGHNEQFF. CDR3 coding DNA: TGTGCCAGCAGCTTACTAGCGCTTAAGGGGCACAATGAGCAGTTCTTC.